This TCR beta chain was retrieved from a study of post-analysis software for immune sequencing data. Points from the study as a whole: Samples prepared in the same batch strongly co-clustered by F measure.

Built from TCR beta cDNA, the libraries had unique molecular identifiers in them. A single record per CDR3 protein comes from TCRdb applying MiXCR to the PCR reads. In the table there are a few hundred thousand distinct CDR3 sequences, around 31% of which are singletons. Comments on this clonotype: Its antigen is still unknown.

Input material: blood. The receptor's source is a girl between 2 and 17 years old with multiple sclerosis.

Written as DNA, the CDR3 is TGTGCCACCAGTGATTTAGGTAGCGGGGGGGCGTATGAGCAGTTCTTC. Translation: CATSDLGSGGAYEQFF. V is TRBV24-1 and J is TRBJ2-1; 11 bases are a match to TRBD2. The V gene's germline CDR1 is KGHDR and CDR2 SFDVKD. V was pared by 1 base and J by 8 bases, with 6 bases of the junction left unmatched. The CDR3 runs 16 residues.